This TCR beta chain is drawn from a study of T-cell reconstitution after alpha-beta-depleted transplantation in children. In this sample, this clonotype turned up many times. Germline lookup yields CDR1 MNHEY and CDR2 SVGEGT. The CDR3 consists of 15 residues. Trimming cost V 2 bases and J 7 bases, with 14 bases left between them. Unique molecular identifiers were incorporated into the prepared TCRbeta library. TCRdb re-called the PCR reads through MiXCR, storing one row per CDR3 protein. Of roughly 610,000 distinct CDR3 sequences listed, about 11% are singletons. This receptor was obtained from a human donor who donated a stem cell graft to a child with acute myeloid leukemia. Sequencing used PBMCs from the stem cell graft donor, obtained from the stem cell graft. The chain uses TRBV6-2 or TRBV6-3 and TRBJ1-4; D unclear. CDR3: CASSYPTGSSEKLFF. The CDR3 DNA reads as TGTGCCAGCAGTTACCCCACGGGTTCGAGTGAAAAACTGTTTTTT.